The T cell receptor beta chain under discussion was sequenced for a study of blood T cell repertoires in COVID-19. At the level of the study: Donors in the United States, Italy and Spain gave samples during acute or convalescent COVID-19. T cells, B-cell-depleted T cells, or PBMCs provided the cDNA or gDNA that served as material.

Looked up from germline, CDR1 is SNHLY and CDR2 is FYNNEI. Trimming cost V 2 bases and J 2 bases, with 13 bases left between them. CDR3 length: 16 amino acids. Recruited during active infection, patients (from Seattle) were subsequently followed longitudinally. Data came from immunoSEQ multiplex PCR; TCRdb stores just in-frame clones and leaves some out. The sample has 270,000 or so clones; about 88% are singletons. The sequencing sample was made of peripheral blood. This sequence joins TRBV2 and TRBJ2-1, with D possibly being TRBD2 (6 bases). The TCR sequence derives from a human donor with COVID-19, enrolled during active disease. The donor label of this sample is uncertain. Here the CDR3 DNA reads TGTGCCAGCAGTGAAATGAGCGGGTCAACCTACAATGAGCAGTTCTTC. Amino acid sequence: CASSEMSGSTYNEQFF.